This T cell receptor beta chain is from a study of CD8 T cells in ankylosing spondylitis. Overall study results and limits: Disease-linked clones were found to be CD8+ and relatively rare in peripheral blood. As reported, disease-linked clones showed significant enrichment in matched ankylosing spondylitis synovial fluid. Made up of about eight highly homologous variants, a TCR beta motif appeared characteristic of ankylosing spondylitis blood. Reports of some motif variants in reactive arthritis synovial fluid and blood predate this one.

This clonotype occurred many times. What it recognizes is unknown. The germline gives CDR1 MDHEN, CDR2 SYDVKM. V was pared by 6 bases and J by 2 bases, with 13 bases between. This CDR3 has 14 residues. Quantitative 5'-RACE was performed with molecular barcodes, and it yielded the TCR beta libraries. MiXCR, run by TCRdb on the 5' RACE reads, gives a single entry per CDR3 protein. The sample records approximately 520,000 distinct CDR3 sequences, about 5.2% being singletons. Material for sequencing was blood, either unsorted or a sorted T cell fraction (not recorded which). This sequence joins TRBV28 and TRBJ1-2; D unresolved. The sequence was collected from a male donor with ankylosing spondylitis. As DNA, the CDR3 is TGTGCCAGCAGCTTACTCAACCACAACTATGGCTACACCTTC. Translated, it gives CASSLLNHNYGYTF.